Listed here is a single T cell receptor (beta chain). Its antigen remains unknown. The use of a sample-barcoded 5' primer and a J-beta primer mix characterized a second PCR of about 7 to 12 cycles. Carrying 12 random nucleotides, a template-switch adaptor labeled each individual cDNA molecule. Individual samples furnished no less than 2.5 million CDR3-containing paired-end reads apiece. TCRdb reanalysed the 5' RACE reads using MiXCR and keeps one entry per CDR3 protein. The sample holds 760,000 or so distinct CDR3 sequences, 20% to 30% seen once. These data are taken from a study of blood T cells in healthy people across ages. General study results and limits: The diversity estimates, figures obtained from one million T cells, were considered underestimates.

Drawn from each donor were about 9 milliliters of peripheral blood. Between the trimmed V and J ends, which lost 3 bases and 9 bases, there was a span of 6 bases. Germline CDR1 reads LGHDT; CDR2 reads YNNKEL (reference sequence). CDR3 size: 11 residues. Another study also made use of these data, one on T cells of mothers and their children.

The clonotype was recovered from a boy aged 5-17 years in good health. Sequenced material: blood. The gene calls are TRBV3-1 and TRBJ2-1; D remains unclear. The CDR3 protein is CASSQSTEQFF. The CDR3 coding sequence is TGTGCCAGCAGCCAGAGCACTGAGCAGTTCTTC.